The 19 T cell receptor beta chains below were found in one sample sequenced in a study of shared clonotypes between healthy human individuals (TCRdb year 2020). CD8 naive samples were obtained by positive selection for CCR7 among CD45RO-negative cells, yielding a CD45RA+CCR7+ population from which TemRA cells were excluded. The method was the immunoSEQ multiplex PCR assay. The clones in this table, taken by TCRdb from immuneACCESS, are in-frame only. Not every clone is retained; where verified, under half of the shortfall comes from an unresolved V gene, and the cause of the rest is unknown. A total of under 2,000,000 clones appear in this sample, approximately 95% of them only once. 0.9% to 1.5% of the sample is held by the ten biggest clonotypes. Sequenced sample: naive CD8+ T cells sorted from blood. What the cell subset or site label conveys for this sample: CD45RA+CCR7+. The receptors were gathered from a man younger than 35 in good health.

The chain joins TRBV7-9 to TRBJ2-1; possibly TRBD2 for D (6 bases). CDR1 and CDR2 from the germline V gene are SEHNR and FQNEAQ (reference sequence). The V and J ends lost 3 bases and 3 bases respectively, with 15 bases between them. This CDR3 region has 16 residues. The CDR3 DNA reads TGTGCCAGCAGCTTTTCCGGGACTCCTTTCTACAATGAGCAGTTCTTC. This encodes CASSFSGTPFYNEQFF. The whole variable domain, filled in from reference TRBV7-9 and TRBJ2-1, reads DTGVSQNPRHKITKRGQNVTFRCDPISEHNRLYWYRQTLGQGPEFLTYFQNEAQLEKSRLLSDRFSAERPKGSFSTLEIQRTEQGDSAMYLCASSFSGTPFYNEQFFGPGTRLTVL.

This chain uses TRBV28 with TRBJ2-7; 7 nucleotides match TRBD2. The CDR3 runs to 15 residues. V dropped 5 bases and J dropped 3; count of bases not matched to a gene: 10. Germline-derived CDR1 and CDR2 are MDHEN and SYDVKM. In DNA, the CDR3 is TGTGCCAGCAGTGGAATAGCGGGCGGAATCTACGAGCAGTACTTC. The encoded protein is CASSGIAGGIYEQYF. The full variable domain, its missing parts supplied by reference TRBV28 and TRBJ2-7, is DVKVTQSSRYLVKRTGEKVFLECVQDMDHENMFWYRQDPGLGLRLIYFSYDVKMKEKGDIPEGYSVSREKKERFSLILESASTNQTSMYLCASSGIAGGIYEQYFGPGTRLTVT.

J is TRBJ2-7 and V is TRBV7-9; TRBD1 matches at 8 bases. The V and J ends lost 5 bases and 3 bases, in that order; junction bases with no gene match: 9. This CDR3 region has 15 residues. Germline V gene lookup returns CDR1 SEHNR and CDR2 FQNEAQ (reference sequence). The CDR3 loop reads CASSTTRQGNYEQYF. The DNA for the CDR3 is TGTGCCAGCAGCACGACGAGACAGGGGAACTACGAGCAGTACTTC.

The chain combines TRBV4-3 with TRBJ2-2; TRBD1 is a possible D gene (5 bases). Trimming cost V 3 bases and J 1 base, with 15 bases left between them. CDR1 is LGHNA, CDR2 YSLEER, per germline. The CDR3 loop spans 17 amino acids. CDR3: CASSHEKGVKNTGELFF. The DNA of the CDR3 is TGCGCCAGCAGCCATGAGAAAGGGGTCAAGAACACCGGGGAGCTGTTTTTT.

The rearrangement joins TRBV30 to TRBJ2-2; D unclear. This CDR3 region has 15 residues. CDR1 and CDR2 from the germline V gene are GTSNPN and SVGIG (reference sequence). V lost 1 base to trimming and J lost 3 bases, with 12 bases between them. The CDR3 sequence is CAWSEEAQYTGELFF. The CDR3 bases are TGTGCCTGGAGTGAAGAGGCACAGTACACCGGGGAGCTGTTTTTT. The full variable domain, with the rest looked up from reference TRBV30 and TRBJ2-2, is SQTIHQWPATLVQPVGSPLSLECTVEGTSNPNLYWYRQAAGRGLQLLFYSVGIGQISSEVPQNLSASRPQDRQFILSSKKLLLSDSGFYLCAWSEEAQYTGELFFGEGSRLTVL.

The gene calls are TRBV19 and TRBJ2-1; D is uncertain. Germline assignment: CDR1 LNHDA and CDR2 SQIVND (reference sequence). Deletions cut 6 bases from V and 5 bases from J, with 14 bases between. The CDR3 loop spans 14 amino acids. CDR3 protein: CASSPSVGNNEQFF. The CDR3 DNA follows: TGTGCCAGTAGCCCTAGTGTCGGCAACAATGAGCAGTTCTTC.

In its sample, this clone was seen once. The chain has TRBV5-8 and TRBJ2-1; the D is unclear. V shed 0 bases and J shed 8 bases, with 6 bases lying between them. The V gene's germline CDR1 is SGHTS and CDR2 YDEGEE. The CDR3 sequence is 12 residues long. CDR3 DNA: TGTGCCAGCAGCTTGGGGGCCTATGAGCAGTTCTTC. Its protein is CASSLGAYEQFF.

This rearrangement joins TRBV13 to TRBJ1-6, with 7 bases lining up with TRBD1. The V and J ends lost 5 bases and 7 bases, in that order; junction bases with no gene match: 8. CDR3 length: 15 amino acids. Germline CDR1 and CDR2: PRHDT and FYEKMQ (reference sequence). CDR3 bases: TGTGCCAGCAGCACCCAGGGGGTAAGCAATTCACCCCTCCACTTT. Encoded protein: CASSTQGVSNSPLHF.

The chain links TRBV28 to TRBJ1-1; no clear D. Deletions cut 1 base from V and 11 bases from J, with 11 bases between. The CDR3 is 12 amino acids. The germline V gene encodes CDR1 MDHEN and CDR2 SYDVKM. CDR3 in amino acids: CASSLFPGPAFF. DNA of the CDR3: TGTGCCAGCAGTTTATTCCCCGGGCCGGCTTTCTTT.

The chain couples TRBV7-9 to TRBJ2-1; weak D call: TRBD2 (6 bases). CDR1 SEHNR and CDR2 FQNEAQ come from the germline V gene (reference sequence). The CDR3 has 12 residues. The V end was cut by 5 bases, the J end by 8 bases, with 10 bases between. CDR3 nucleotides: TGTGCCAGCAGCACGACTAGTGATGAGCAGTTCTTC. It codes for CASSTTSDEQFF.

The chain combines TRBV6-1 with TRBJ2-2, with 7 bases matching TRBD1. With V trimmed by 8 bases and J by 5 bases, 8 bases remained unmatched. The CDR3 has 14 residues. Germline assignment: CDR1 MNHNS and CDR2 SASEGT. CDR3 nucleotides: TGTGCCAGCTCGGGGACAGTTCGTACCGGGGAGCTGTTTTTT. Its translation is CASSGTVRTGELFF.

The rearrangement uses TRBV11-2 and TRBJ2-5; D uncertain. V gave up 3 bases and J gave up 4 bases, with 3 bases separating them. Germline CDR1 SGHAT, CDR2 FQNNGV. The CDR3 has 11 residues. CDR3 loop: CASSFAETQYF. CDR3 coding DNA: TGTGCCAGCAGCTTCGCAGAGACCCAGTACTTC.

CDR3 DNA: TGTGCCAGCAGGGAACAGGGGGCCGTGGAGCAGTACTTC. Amino acid sequence: CASREQGAVEQYF. The chain uses TRBV5-6 and TRBJ2-7; 9 nucleotides match TRBD1. The CDR3 extends over 13 amino acids. After removal of 5 bases from V and 7 bases from J, the junction contained 7 bases not matched to a gene. Germline CDR1 and CDR2: SGHDT and YYEEEE. Based on the CDR3 plus reference TRBV5-6 and TRBJ2-7, the full variable domain is DAGVTQSPTHLIKTRGQQVTLRCSPKSGHDTVSWYQQALGQGPQFIFQYYEEEERQRGNFPDRFSGHQFPNYSSELNVNALLLGDSALYLCASREQGAVEQYFGPGTRLTVT.

The rearrangement links TRBV11-2 to TRBJ2-1, with a possible D match to TRBD1 (5 bases). This CDR3 is built from 16 residues. CDR1 and CDR2 (germline): SGHAT, FQNNGV. V lost 3 bases to trimming and J lost 0 bases, with 12 bases between them. CDR3 nucleotides: TGTGCCAGCAGCTTCTGGGGCGAGAGCTCCTACAATGAGCAGTTCTTC. This sequence encodes CASSFWGESSYNEQFF.

In this sample, this clone turned up once. Within the sample, other DNA sequences also encode this same CDR3. The chain has TRBV30 and TRBJ2-7; D is undetermined. Germline values: CDR1 GTSNPN, CDR2 SVGIG (reference sequence). The CDR3 length is 12 residues. With 0 bases removed from V and 6 bases from J, the gap between germline ends came to 9 bases. DNA of the CDR3: TGTGCCTGGAGTGTGCAGGATAGCGAGCAGTACTTC. This codes for CAWSVQDSEQYF.

The chain joins TRBV4-3 to TRBJ2-2; D may correspond to TRBD1 or TRBD2 (5 bases each). CDR1 and CDR2 from the germline V gene are LGHNA and YSLEER. V was clipped by 2 bases and J by 4 bases, with 11 bases between them. The CDR3 consists of 15 residues. The CDR3 bases are TGCGCCAGCAGCCAAAGAGGGGTCGGCACCGGGGAGCTGTTTTTT. Translated: CASSQRGVGTGELFF.

The chain uses TRBV7-9 and TRBJ2-6; unclear D gene. This CDR3 is built from 15 residues. With 1 base removed from V and 4 bases from J, the gap between germline ends came to 8 bases. Looked up from germline, CDR1 is SEHNR and CDR2 is FQNEAQ (reference sequence). This CDR3 is CASSLEGIGANVLTF. The CDR3 nucleotides read TGTGCCAGCAGCTTAGAAGGGATCGGGGCCAACGTCCTGACTTTC.

This chain links TRBV5-6 with TRBJ1-3; D is perhaps TRBD1 (6 bases). The germline CDR1 and CDR2 sequences are SGHDT and YYEEEE. Trimming took 0 bases from V and 0 from J, leaving 7 bases between them. There are 15 residues in the CDR3. CDR3 amino acids: CASSLETGSGNTIYF. CDR3 coding DNA: TGTGCCAGCAGCTTGGAGACAGGCTCTGGAAACACCATATATTTT.

The DNA of the CDR3 is TGTGCCAGTAGCGCCGGATGGACTGAAGCTTTCTTT. It is translated as CASSAGWTEAFF. The chain combines TRBV19 with TRBJ1-1, with no clear D. CDR3 size: 12 residues. Looked up from germline, CDR1 is LNHDA and CDR2 is SQIVND (reference sequence). V was clipped by 6 bases and J by 5 bases, with 10 bases between them.